The clone carrying this T cell receptor beta chain occurred a few times. What it binds is unknown. This sample is part of a study of a mutant IDH1 vaccine in newly diagnosed glioma. Looking at the study overall: Before enrollment, the patients had been treated with radiotherapy alone, temozolomide alone, or both together. Most of them had received both.

Sequencing used immunoSEQ multiplex PCR; TCRdb keeps in-frame clones, though not all of them. Among approximately 56,000 clones listed, roughly 75% were seen once. Study-level points and caveats: Most patients, 93.3%, showed vaccine-induced immune responses.

The time point here: week 47, end of study. Vaccine doses each comprised 300 ug of mutant IDH1 20-mer peptide, with topical imiquimod. During weeks 1, 3, 5, 7, 11, 15, 19 and 23, patients received eight vaccinations. The sample was PBMCs, taken from a glioma patient whose treatment included an IDH1 peptide vaccine. The TCR originated in a man aged 50 or older with glioma.

CDR3 amino acids: CAWSRGITEAFF. CDR3 coding DNA: TGTGCCTGGAGCAGGGGAATCACTGAAGCTTTCTTT. V is TRBV30 and J is TRBJ1-1; D may be TRBD1 (6 bases). V lost 3 bases to trimming and J lost 4 bases, with 9 bases between them. Germline assignment: CDR1 GTSNPN and CDR2 SVGIG (reference sequence). This CDR3 comprises 12 residues.